This TCR beta chain was documented in a study of CD8 T cells in Susac syndrome. The length of the CDR3 is 12 residues. V dropped 3 bases and J dropped 8 bases, with 13 bases sitting between them. The V gene's germline CDR1 is DFQATT and CDR2 SNEGSKA (reference sequence). General study results and limits: As the study acknowledged, the number of individuals in its TCR sequencing and HLA analysis was relatively small.

Sequencing of TCR beta drew on CD8+ and CD4+ T cells from blood. The multiple sclerosis control group consisted of treatment-naive patients whose relapsing-remitting disease, which was either stable or active, fulfilled revised McDonald criteria. The RNA, roughly 0.45 to 1 ug, was put through reverse transcription using random hexamers. An immunoSEQ multiplex PCR amplified TCR beta CDR3 over 54 Vbeta and 13 Jbeta. TCRdb fed the immunoSEQ multiplex PCR reads into MiXCR, producing one record per CDR3 protein. Of approximately 230,000 distinct CDR3 sequences detected, around 95% appear once; the ten largest clones hold roughly 0.072%. As concerns this clonotype: What it binds is not known.

The sample taken for sequencing was CD4+ T cells from PBMCs. The J gene is TRBJ1-2, the V gene TRBV20-1, with TRBD1 as a possible D gene (5 bases). This receptor was obtained from a human donor with multiple sclerosis. DNA of the CDR3: TGCAGTGCTAGTGACGGGGCAGACGGCTACACCTTC. Its translation is CSASDGADGYTF.